This T cell receptor beta chain was identified during a study of T cell responses to AZD1222 COVID-19 vaccine. In the study overall: Second-dose intervals of approximately 4 or approximately 12 weeks were pooled. Study results and limitations: There were mostly white British donors and more females than males, and clonal diversity was possibly underestimated.

Comment on this clone: Its antigen is still unknown.

The CDR3 loop spans 15 amino acids. CDR1 is SNHLY and CDR2 is FYNNEI in the germline V gene. Trimming pared 5 bases from V and 2 bases from J, leaving 15 bases between. Some clones are missing from TCRdb's copy, which holds only in-frame ones; the method was immunoSEQ multiplex PCR. The table lists some 90,000 clones, over 75% of them singletons. The clonotype comes from an adult in good health. V is TRBV2 and J is TRBJ2-5, with a tentative D call TRBD2 (6 bases). The sequenced sample was peripheral blood, obtained on day 0 of AZD1222 vaccination. In nucleotides, the CDR3 is TGTGCCAGCAGTATATATGGACTATCACAAGAGACCCAGTACTTC. Translated, it gives CASSIYGLSQETQYF. Full variable domain (rest looked up from reference TRBV2 and TRBJ2-5): EPEVTQTPSHQVTQMGQEVILRCVPISNHLYFYWYRQILGQKVEFLVSFYNNEISEKSEIFDDQFSVERPDGSNFTLKIRSTKLEDSAMYFCASSIYGLSQETQYFGPGTRLLVL.